The rows below give T cell receptor beta chains drawn from one sample of a study of Graves' ophthalmopathy and Graves' hyperthyroidism. TCRdb called the multiplex PCR reads again in MiXCR, with one record for every CDR3 protein. The sample lists hundreds of thousands of distinct CDR3 sequences, about a fifth seen once, with roughly 40% in the top ten. Sequencing used peripheral blood. The receptors come from a woman aged 45 to 65 with Graves' ophthalmopathy. CDR3s include the opening cysteine and the closing phenylalanine or tryptophan. A D gene is named only where the DNA matches it firmly. Size values are once, few and many counts, or a class for expanded clones, and some rows have none.

d_call: .
clone_size: many
j_call: TRBJ2-6
v_call: TRBV11-2
cdr3_aa: CASSFVGGSGGANVLTF
cdr3_nt: TGTGCCAGCAGCTTCGTGGGGGGCTCGGGTGGGGCCAACGTCCTGACTTTC

d_call: .
clone_size: few
j_call: TRBJ1-1
v_call: TRBV6-5
cdr3_aa: CASSYSPGAGTEAFF
cdr3_nt: TGTGCCAGCAGTTACTCACCAGGGGCCGGCACTGAAGCTTTCTTT

d_call: TRBD2
clone_size: few
j_call: TRBJ2-5
v_call: TRBV7-9
cdr3_aa: CASSLLAGSETQYF
cdr3_nt: TGTGCCAGCAGCTTACTAGCGGGTTCAGAGACCCAGTACTTC

d_call: .
clone_size: many
j_call: TRBJ1-3
v_call: TRBV6-1
cdr3_aa: CASMAGRNTIYF
cdr3_nt: TGTGCCAGCATGGCAGGGAGAAACACCATATATTTT

d_call: .
clone_size: many
j_call: TRBJ2-2
v_call: TRBV11-2
cdr3_aa: CASSLGYTGELFF
cdr3_nt: TGTGCCAGCAGCTTGGGTTACACCGGGGAGCTGTTTTTT

d_call: TRBD2
clone_size: many
j_call: TRBJ2-2
v_call: TRBV29-1
cdr3_aa: CSVGLADTGELFF
cdr3_nt: TGCAGCGTGGGACTAGCGGACACCGGGGAGCTGTTTTTT

d_call: .
clone_size: many
j_call: TRBJ2-7
v_call: TRBV11-2
cdr3_aa: CASSLDSRSSYEQYF
cdr3_nt: TGTGCCAGCAGCTTAGACAGTAGGAGCTCCTACGAGCAGTACTTC

d_call: .
clone_size: .
j_call: TRBJ1-2
v_call: TRBV25-1
cdr3_aa: CATEGWGEYGYTF
cdr3_nt: TGTGCCACCGAAGGGTGGGGAGAGTATGGCTACACCTTC

d_call: .
clone_size: many
j_call: TRBJ2-7
v_call: TRBV28
cdr3_aa: CASSFRKSYEQYF
cdr3_nt: TGTGCCAGCAGTTTTCGGAAAAGCTACGAGCAGTACTTC

d_call: TRBD2
clone_size: .
j_call: TRBJ2-7
v_call: TRBV2
cdr3_aa: CASSQPTSGRDEQYF
cdr3_nt: TGTGCCAGCAGCCAGCCTACTAGCGGGAGGGACGAGCAGTACTTC

d_call: TRBD1
clone_size: many
j_call: TRBJ1-5
v_call: TRBV2
cdr3_aa: CASSDRDRSNQPQHF
cdr3_nt: TGTGCCAGCAGTGACCGGGACAGGAGCAATCAGCCCCAGCATTTT

d_call: .
clone_size: many
j_call: TRBJ1-1
v_call: TRBV6-1
cdr3_aa: CASSESDTEAFF
cdr3_nt: TGTGCCAGCAGTGAATCGGACACTGAAGCTTTCTTT

d_call: TRBD1
clone_size: many
j_call: TRBJ1-6
v_call: TRBV5-1
cdr3_aa: CASRDRDNSPLHF
cdr3_nt: TGCGCCAGCAGGGACAGGGATAATTCACCCCTCCACTTT

d_call: TRBD1
clone_size: .
j_call: TRBJ2-7
v_call: TRBV28
cdr3_aa: CASRGQGDYEQYF
cdr3_nt: TGTGCCAGCAGAGGACAGGGGGACTACGAGCAGTACTTC

d_call: .
clone_size: once
j_call: TRBJ2-5
v_call: TRBV2
cdr3_aa: CASGGGGRLKATQYF
cdr3_nt: TGTGCCAGCGGGGGTGGGGGGCGCCTTAAGGCGACCCAGTACTTC

d_call: .
clone_size: many
j_call: TRBJ1-3
v_call: TRBV7-9
cdr3_aa: CASSSLKAGNTIYF
cdr3_nt: TGTGCCAGCAGCTCCCTGAAGGCGGGAAACACCATATATTTT

d_call: .
clone_size: many
j_call: TRBJ2-3
v_call: TRBV7-2
cdr3_aa: CASSFYTDTQYF
cdr3_nt: TGTGCCAGCAGCTTCTACACAGATACGCAGTATTTT

d_call: .
clone_size: many
j_call: TRBJ1-1
v_call: TRBV19
cdr3_aa: CASSALSSTEAFF
cdr3_nt: TGTGCCAGCTCGGCTCTTAGCTCCACTGAAGCTTTCTTT

d_call: .
clone_size: many
j_call: TRBJ1-2
v_call: TRBV14
cdr3_aa: CASSPTTIDRFANYGYTF
cdr3_nt: TGTGCCAGCAGCCCGACCACGATTGACAGGTTCGCTAACTATGGCTACACCTTC

d_call: TRBD1
clone_size: many
j_call: TRBJ1-5
v_call: TRBV28
cdr3_aa: CASSFTQGARQPQHF
cdr3_nt: TGTGCCAGCAGCTTCACACAGGGGGCAAGACAGCCCCAGCATTTT

d_call: .
clone_size: many
j_call: TRBJ2-7
v_call: TRBV19
cdr3_aa: CASSIRAIPKNEQYF
cdr3_nt: TGTGCCAGTAGTATCCGGGCCATCCCAAAAAATGAGCAGTACTTC

d_call: .
clone_size: .
j_call: TRBJ1-1
v_call: TRBV20-1
cdr3_aa: CSAKSWGALTEAFF
cdr3_nt: TGCAGTGCAAAGAGCTGGGGGGCATTAACTGAAGCTTTCTTT

d_call: .
clone_size: .
j_call: TRBJ2-5
v_call: TRBV5-1
cdr3_aa: CASSLQETRQETQYF
cdr3_nt: TGCGCCAGCAGCTTACAAGAAACGCGTCAAGAGACCCAGTACTTC

d_call: TRBD1
clone_size: few
j_call: TRBJ2-7
v_call: TRBV6-5
cdr3_aa: CASSWRQGAPQRNEQYF
cdr3_nt: TGTGCCAGCAGTTGGAGACAGGGGGCCCCTCAGCGAAACGAGCAGTACTTC

d_call: .
clone_size: few
j_call: TRBJ2-6
v_call: TRBV5-1
cdr3_aa: CASSLSGHAPGANVLTF
cdr3_nt: TGCGCCAGCAGCTTATCGGGGCATGCGCCTGGGGCCAACGTCCTGACTTTC

d_call: .
clone_size: many
j_call: TRBJ1-2
v_call: TRBV6-5
cdr3_aa: CASATGVGYGYTF
cdr3_nt: TGTGCCAGTGCAACGGGGGTAGGCTATGGCTACACCTTC

d_call: TRBD1
clone_size: many
j_call: TRBJ1-1
v_call: TRBV5-1
cdr3_aa: CASSPLGTAVAVEAFF
cdr3_nt: TGCGCCAGCAGCCCCCTGGGGACAGCCGTCGCGGTGGAAGCTTTCTTT

d_call: .
clone_size: many
j_call: TRBJ2-7
v_call: TRBV7-9
cdr3_aa: CASSFTDGPYEQYF
cdr3_nt: TGTGCCAGCAGCTTCACGGACGGTCCCTACGAGCAGTACTTC

d_call: .
clone_size: many
j_call: TRBJ2-7
v_call: TRBV29-1
cdr3_aa: CSVVAGFPYEQYF
cdr3_nt: TGCAGCGTTGTGGCTGGGTTCCCCTACGAGCAGTACTTC

d_call: .
clone_size: many
j_call: TRBJ1-2
v_call: TRBV27
cdr3_aa: CASSSPSNYGYTF
cdr3_nt: TGTGCCAGCAGTTCACCCTCTAACTATGGCTACACCTTC

d_call: TRBD1
clone_size: many
j_call: TRBJ1-2
v_call: TRBV30
cdr3_aa: CAWRETGGHGYTF
cdr3_nt: TGTGCCTGGAGAGAGACAGGGGGCCATGGCTACACCTTC

d_call: .
clone_size: many
j_call: TRBJ2-2
v_call: TRBV2
cdr3_aa: CASGDGPANTGELFF
cdr3_nt: TGTGCCAGCGGGGACGGGCCGGCGAACACCGGGGAGCTGTTTTTT

d_call: TRBD1
clone_size: many
j_call: TRBJ1-5
v_call: TRBV24-1
cdr3_aa: CATSDTGTGNNQPQHF
cdr3_nt: TGTGCCACCAGTGACACCGGGACAGGAAACAATCAGCCCCAGCATTTT

d_call: TRBD1
clone_size: .
j_call: TRBJ1-1
v_call: TRBV27
cdr3_aa: CASSSLSGDRWNTEAFF
cdr3_nt: TGTGCCAGCAGTTCCCTTAGCGGGGACAGGTGGAACACTGAAGCTTTCTTT

d_call: .
clone_size: many
j_call: TRBJ2-7
v_call: TRBV6-1
cdr3_aa: CASTPGRGDYEQYF
cdr3_nt: TGTGCCAGCACCCCAGGGAGGGGGGACTACGAGCAGTACTTC

d_call: TRBD2
clone_size: few
j_call: TRBJ2-1
v_call: TRBV3-1
cdr3_aa: CASSQSASGRGKQFF
cdr3_nt: TGTGCCAGCAGCCAATCGGCTAGCGGGAGGGGCAAGCAGTTCTTC

d_call: .
clone_size: .
j_call: TRBJ1-2
v_call: TRBV6-5
cdr3_aa: CASSYEGRYGYTF
cdr3_nt: TGTGCCAGCAGTTATGAGGGGAGGTATGGCTACACCTTC

d_call: TRBD2
clone_size: many
j_call: TRBJ2-7
v_call: TRBV11-2
cdr3_aa: CASSFSGAYEQYF
cdr3_nt: TGTGCCAGCAGCTTCAGCGGGGCCTACGAGCAGTACTTC

d_call: TRBD1
clone_size: many
j_call: TRBJ2-4
v_call: TRBV25-1
cdr3_aa: CASSVRTGVGNIQYF
cdr3_nt: TGTGCCAGCAGTGTGAGGACAGGGGTAGGAAACATTCAGTACTTC

d_call: TRBD1
clone_size: many
j_call: TRBJ1-1
v_call: TRBV19
cdr3_aa: CATQDRGNTEAFF
cdr3_nt: TGTGCCACGCAAGACAGGGGGAACACTGAAGCTTTCTTT

d_call: .
clone_size: many
j_call: TRBJ1-1
v_call: TRBV6-5
cdr3_aa: CASRGGGHTEAFF
cdr3_nt: TGTGCCAGCAGGGGGGGGGGCCACACTGAAGCTTTCTTT

d_call: TRBD1
clone_size: many
j_call: TRBJ2-7
v_call: TRBV20-1
cdr3_aa: CSAAPAGQGSLEQYF
cdr3_nt: TGCAGTGCTGCTCCTGCGGGACAGGGATCCCTCGAGCAGTACTTC

d_call: .
clone_size: .
j_call: TRBJ1-1
v_call: TRBV11-2
cdr3_aa: CASSPGVGAGDTEAFF
cdr3_nt: TGTGCCAGCAGCCCCGGAGTGGGGGCTGGGGACACTGAAGCTTTCTTT

d_call: TRBD1
clone_size: many
j_call: TRBJ2-7
v_call: TRBV15
cdr3_aa: CATSRDQNRGGEQYF
cdr3_nt: TGTGCCACCAGCAGAGATCAGAACAGGGGTGGCGAGCAGTACTTC

d_call: TRBD1
clone_size: many
j_call: TRBJ1-6
v_call: TRBV6-1
cdr3_aa: CASSRGHDNSPLHF
cdr3_nt: TGTGCCAGCAGCAGGGGGCACGATAATTCACCCCTCCACTTT

d_call: TRBD2
clone_size: .
j_call: TRBJ2-6
v_call: TRBV4-1
cdr3_aa: CASSPGLAGLSGANVLTF
cdr3_nt: TGCGCCAGCAGCCCCGGACTAGCGGGCCTCTCTGGGGCCAACGTCCTGACTTTC

d_call: TRBD1
clone_size: many
j_call: TRBJ1-2
v_call: TRBV29-1
cdr3_aa: CSVLGQVDFRYGYTF
cdr3_nt: TGCAGCGTTCTGGGACAGGTTGATTTTAGGTATGGCTACACCTTC

d_call: .
clone_size: few
j_call: TRBJ2-5
v_call: TRBV19
cdr3_aa: CASSIPLLGGGETQYF
cdr3_nt: TGTGCCAGTAGTATCCCTTTGTTAGGGGGTGGAGAGACCCAGTACTTC

d_call: .
clone_size: .
j_call: TRBJ2-5
v_call: TRBV12-3/TRBV12-4
cdr3_aa: CASSPLPQSYQETQYF
cdr3_nt: TGTGCCAGCAGTCCCCTACCACAGTCGTACCAAGAGACCCAGTACTTC

d_call: .
clone_size: .
j_call: TRBJ2-7
v_call: TRBV12-3/TRBV12-4
cdr3_aa: CASSFNRDGEQYF
cdr3_nt: TGTGCCAGCAGTTTCAACAGGGACGGTGAGCAGTACTTC

d_call: .
clone_size: many
j_call: TRBJ2-5
v_call: TRBV2
cdr3_aa: CASGRDSGAYAWQTQYF
cdr3_nt: TGTGCCAGCGGACGGGACAGCGGGGCGTACGCGTGGCAGACCCAGTACTTC

d_call: TRBD1
clone_size: many
j_call: TRBJ2-4
v_call: TRBV6-1
cdr3_aa: CASSRQGVDIQYF
cdr3_nt: TGTGCCAGCAGTCGACAGGGTGTCGACATTCAGTACTTC

d_call: .
clone_size: many
j_call: TRBJ1-5
v_call: TRBV12-3/TRBV12-4
cdr3_aa: CASSFSGILQPQHF
cdr3_nt: TGTGCCAGCAGTTTTTCGGGGATCCTTCAGCCCCAGCATTTT

d_call: .
clone_size: many
j_call: TRBJ2-6
v_call: TRBV28
cdr3_aa: CASSFIGAGANVLTF
cdr3_nt: TGTGCCAGCAGTTTTATCGGGGCTGGGGCCAACGTCCTGACTTTC

d_call: .
clone_size: many
j_call: TRBJ2-1
v_call: TRBV19
cdr3_aa: CASSTGTVYNEQFF
cdr3_nt: TGTGCCAGTAGTACAGGAACAGTTTACAATGAGCAGTTCTTC